This entry lists 10 T cell receptor beta chains sequenced from one sample in a study of post-analysis software for immune sequencing data. Every TCR beta cDNA library bore unique molecular identifiers. TCRdb re-called the PCR reads with MiXCR, one entry per CDR3 protein. The sample holds about 820,000 distinct CDR3 sequences; 53% are singletons and the top ten take roughly 4.4%. Antigens of these TCRs are unknown. Study-level findings and limits: Roughly 5 TRBV segments occurring more often in patients than controls included TRBV5-6, TRBV5-1 and TRBV20-1.

Input material: blood. The source is a girl aged 10-17 years with multiple sclerosis.

Concerning this clonotype itself: Sequence at one end of the junction differs from germline and may be a read error. This rearrangement joins TRBV7-9 to TRBJ2-5; D is ambiguous. The CDR3 runs 15 residues. Germline V gene sequence: CDR1 SEHNR, CDR2 FQNEAQ (reference sequence). CDR3 protein: CACSLARPAQETQYF. Written as DNA, the CDR3 is TGTGCCTGCAGCTTAGCCCGGCCAGCCCAAGAGACCCAGTACTTC. Together with reference TRBV7-9 and TRBJ2-5, the CDR3 gives the full variable domain: DTGVSQNPRHKITKRGQNVTFRCDPISEHNRLYWYRQTLGQGPEFLTYFQNEAQLEKSRLLSDRFSAERPKGSFSTLEIQRTEQGDSAMYLCACSLARPAQETQYFGPGTRLLVL.

The chain joins TRBV5-1 to TRBJ2-1; 7 positions match TRBD1. This CDR3 comprises 14 residues. Germline V lookup: CDR1 SGHRS, CDR2 YFSETQ. The ends lost 5 bases at V and 9 bases at J; junction bases unmatched: 11. The CDR3 region has the DNA TGCGCCAGCAGTAATCGCACAGGGGAAGGTGAGCAGTTCTTC. It codes for CASSNRTGEGEQFF.

The count of this clonotype is one. The rearrangement uses TRBV6-5 and TRBJ2-3, with TRBD1 identical over 7 bases. After removal of 2 bases from V and 10 bases from J, the junction contained 3 bases not matched to a gene. Per germline, CDR1 MNHEY and CDR2 SVGAGI. CDR3 length: 12 residues. CDR3 in DNA: TGTGCCAGCAGTTACGGGCAGGGGGCGCAGTATTTT. Translating gives CASSYGQGAQYF.

The genes are TRBV19 and TRBJ2-1, with 9 nucleotides matching TRBD2. CDR3 size: 13 residues. CDR1 and CDR2 from the germline V gene are LNHDA and SQIVND (reference sequence). V gave up 8 bases and J gave up 6 bases; unmatched junction bases: 5. The CDR3 DNA reads as TGTGCCAGTTCCCTAGCGGGGAGCAATGAGCAGTTCTTC. Its protein product is CASSLAGSNEQFF. Using reference TRBV19 and TRBJ2-1 for the parts outside the CDR3, the full variable domain is DGGITQSPKYLFRKEGQNVTLSCEQNLNHDAMYWYRQDPGQGLRLIYYSQIVNDFQKGDIAEGYSVSREKKESFPLTVTSAQKNPTAFYLCASSLAGSNEQFFGPGTRLTVL.

This clonotype was counted only a few times. J is TRBJ2-7 and V is TRBV27; 10 nucleotides line up with TRBD2. Germline V lookup: CDR1 MNHEY, CDR2 SMNVEV (reference sequence). The length of the CDR3 is 14 residues. The ends lost 6 bases at V and 2 bases at J; junction bases unmatched: 4. The CDR3 region is CASSVTSGAYEQYF. The CDR3 coding sequence is TGTGCCAGCAGCGTCACTAGCGGGGCCTACGAGCAGTACTTC.

CDR3 nucleotides: TGCGCCAGCAGCTTCTCCAGCGGTGGGGAGACCCAGTACTTC. This codes for CASSFSSGGETQYF. The V gene is TRBV5-1, the J gene TRBJ2-5; D might be TRBD2 (5 bases). Germline V gives CDR1 SGHRS, CDR2 YFSETQ. The CDR3 totals 14 residues. V lost 2 bases to trimming and J lost 5 bases, with 13 bases between them.

A few counts support this clonotype. This chain joins TRBV6-2 or TRBV6-3 and TRBJ2-3, with 9 positions matching TRBD1. The germline V gene encodes CDR1 MNHEY and CDR2 SVGEGT. The V gene end was trimmed by 6 bases and the J gene end by 3 bases; junction bases not matched to a gene: 4. This CDR3 comprises 14 residues. CDR3 protein: CASRRDRETDTQYF. The CDR3, as DNA: TGTGCCAGCAGGCGGGACAGGGAGACAGATACGCAGTATTTT.

The V gene is TRBV29-1, the J gene TRBJ2-5, with 11 bases lining up with TRBD1. With V trimmed by 6 bases and J by 4 bases, 10 bases remained unmatched. CDR3 length: 15 amino acids. The germline V gene encodes CDR1 SQVTM and CDR2 ANQGSEA. CDR3 nucleotide sequence: TGCAGCGTCGCTAAGGACAGGGGGCTCGGAGAGACCCAGTACTTC. It encodes CSVAKDRGLGETQYF.

The chain combines TRBV10-3 with TRBJ1-5; D might be TRBD1 (5 bases). The CDR3 runs 16 residues. Germline-derived CDR1 and CDR2 are ENHRY and SYGVKD. V lost 2 bases, J lost 2 bases, and 13 bases lay in between. The CDR3 DNA sequence: TGTGCCATCAGTGAGAGCCTGACGACAGGCAATCAGCCCCAGCATTTT. Protein sequence: CAISESLTTGNQPQHF.

The rearrangement links TRBV5-1 to TRBJ2-1; 7 positions agree with TRBD2. The CDR3 loop spans 16 amino acids. The V and J ends lost 0 bases and 4 bases, in that order; junction bases with no gene match: 7. Germline CDR1 and CDR2: SGHRS and YFSETQ. The CDR3 nucleotides read TGCGCCAGCAGCTTGGATATTAGCGGGCCGTACAATGAGCAGTTCTTC. Translated: CASSLDISGPYNEQFF.